This T cell receptor beta chain was captured in a study of blood T cells in healthy people across ages. This clonotype was detected once. A much more abundant neighbour one base away suggests this may be a read error. A second roughly 6 to 11 cycle PCR used barcoded and J-beta primers. All cDNA molecules were each tagged by a template-switch adaptor with 12 random nucleotides. TCRdb processed the 5' RACE reads anew with MiXCR; each CDR3 protein has one entry. The data hold fewer than 800,000 distinct CDR3 sequences, with 32% observed a single time. This CDR3 comprises 13 residues. V lost 6 bases to trimming and J lost 13 bases, with 19 bases between them. Germline loops: CDR1 MGHDK, CDR2 SYGVNS.

The clonotype comes from a woman older than 75 in good health. The sample taken for sequencing was blood. This chain connects TRBV25-1 to TRBJ2-1; D is uncertain. The DNA for the CDR3 is TGTGCCAGCAGGGAGAGTGGGTTCCAGACCCAGTTCTTC. Translation: CASRESGFQTQFF.